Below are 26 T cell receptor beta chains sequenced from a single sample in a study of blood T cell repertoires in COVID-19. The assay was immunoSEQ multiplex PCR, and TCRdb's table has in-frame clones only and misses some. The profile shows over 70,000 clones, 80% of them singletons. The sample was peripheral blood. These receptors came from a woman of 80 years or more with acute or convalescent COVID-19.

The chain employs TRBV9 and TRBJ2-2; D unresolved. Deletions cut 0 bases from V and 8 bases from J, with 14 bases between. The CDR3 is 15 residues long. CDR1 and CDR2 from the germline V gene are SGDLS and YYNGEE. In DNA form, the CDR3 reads TGTGCCAGCAGCGTAGTCCCAGGCCAAAAAGGGGAGCTGTTTTTT. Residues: CASSVVPGQKGELFF.

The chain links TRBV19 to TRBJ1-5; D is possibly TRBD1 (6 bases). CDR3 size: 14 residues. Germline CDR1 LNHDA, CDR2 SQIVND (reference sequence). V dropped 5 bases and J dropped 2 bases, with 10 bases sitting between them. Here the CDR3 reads CASSLGQRNQPQHF. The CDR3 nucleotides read TGTGCCAGTAGTCTCGGACAGCGCAATCAGCCCCAGCATTTT.

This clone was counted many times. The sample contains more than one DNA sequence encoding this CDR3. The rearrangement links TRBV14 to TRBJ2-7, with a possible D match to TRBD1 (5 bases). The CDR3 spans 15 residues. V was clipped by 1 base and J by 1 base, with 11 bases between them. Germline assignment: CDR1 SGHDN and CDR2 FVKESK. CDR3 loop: CASSQGLAGSYEQYF. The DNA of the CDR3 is TGTGCCAGCAGCCAAGGTCTCGCAGGGTCCTACGAGCAGTACTTC.

The CDR3 sequence: CASSPDSQTFF. The DNA for the CDR3 is TGTGCCAGCAGTCCCGACAGTCAGACTTTCTTT. The gene calls are TRBV2 and TRBJ1-1, with a possible D match to TRBD1 (5 bases). Between the trimmed V and J ends, which lost 5 bases and 12 bases, there was a span of 13 bases. The CDR3 is made up of 11 amino acids. Germline CDR1 reads SNHLY; CDR2 reads FYNNEI.

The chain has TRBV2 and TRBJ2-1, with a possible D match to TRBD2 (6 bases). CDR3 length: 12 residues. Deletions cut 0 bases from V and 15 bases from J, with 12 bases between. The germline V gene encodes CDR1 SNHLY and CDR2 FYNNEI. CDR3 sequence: CASSEAQTSRFF. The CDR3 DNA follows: TGTGCCAGCAGTGAAGCGCAGACTAGTAGGTTCTTC.

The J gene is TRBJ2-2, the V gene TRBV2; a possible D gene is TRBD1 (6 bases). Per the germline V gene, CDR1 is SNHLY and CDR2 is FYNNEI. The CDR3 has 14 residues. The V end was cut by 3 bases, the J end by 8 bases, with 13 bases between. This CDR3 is CASSDLGTLGELFF. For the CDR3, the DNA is TGTGCCAGCAGTGACCTAGGGACACTTGGGGAGCTGTTTTTT.

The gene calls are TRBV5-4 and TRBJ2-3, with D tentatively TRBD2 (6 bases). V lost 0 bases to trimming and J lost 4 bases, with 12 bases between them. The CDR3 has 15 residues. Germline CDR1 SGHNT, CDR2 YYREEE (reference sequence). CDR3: CASSLAGRSPDTQYF. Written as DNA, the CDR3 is TGTGCCAGCAGCTTGGCGGGGAGGTCCCCAGATACGCAGTATTTT. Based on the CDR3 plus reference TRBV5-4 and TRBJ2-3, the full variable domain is ETGVTQSPTHLIKTRGQQVTLRCSSQSGHNTVSWYQQALGQGPQFIFQYYREEENGRGNFPPRFSGLQFPNYSSELNVNALELDDSALYLCASSLAGRSPDTQYFGPGTRLTVL.

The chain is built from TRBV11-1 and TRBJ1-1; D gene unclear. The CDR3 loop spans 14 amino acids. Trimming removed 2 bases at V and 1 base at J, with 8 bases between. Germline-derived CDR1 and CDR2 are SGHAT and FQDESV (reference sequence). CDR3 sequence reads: CASSLRVSNTEAFF. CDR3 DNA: TGTGCCAGCAGCTTACGCGTTTCGAACACTGAAGCTTTCTTT.

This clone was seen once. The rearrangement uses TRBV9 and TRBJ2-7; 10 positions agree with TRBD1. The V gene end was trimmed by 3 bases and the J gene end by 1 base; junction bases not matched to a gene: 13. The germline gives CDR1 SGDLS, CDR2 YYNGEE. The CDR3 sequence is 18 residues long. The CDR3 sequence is CASSAAPLGQGTSYEQYF. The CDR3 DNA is TGTGCCAGCAGCGCCGCACCTTTGGGACAGGGGACGTCCTACGAGCAGTACTTC. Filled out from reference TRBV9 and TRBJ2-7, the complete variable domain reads DSGVTQTPKHLITATGQRVTLRCSPRSGDLSVYWYQQSLDQGLQFLIQYYNGEERAKGNILERFSAQQFPDLHSELNLSSLELGDSALYFCASSAAPLGQGTSYEQYFGPGTRLTVT.

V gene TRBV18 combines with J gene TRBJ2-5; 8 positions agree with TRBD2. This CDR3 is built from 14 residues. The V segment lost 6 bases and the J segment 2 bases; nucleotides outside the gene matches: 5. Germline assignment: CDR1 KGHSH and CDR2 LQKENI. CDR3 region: CASSQLADQETQYF. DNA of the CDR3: TGTGCCAGCTCTCAACTAGCGGATCAAGAGACCCAGTACTTC.

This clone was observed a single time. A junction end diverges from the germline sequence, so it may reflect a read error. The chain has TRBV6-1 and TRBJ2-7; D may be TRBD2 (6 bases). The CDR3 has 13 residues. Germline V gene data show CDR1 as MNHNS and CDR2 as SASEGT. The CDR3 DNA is TGTGCCAGCAGTGAAAATGCGGGACTGCCGCTGATCTTC. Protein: CASSENAGLPLIF.

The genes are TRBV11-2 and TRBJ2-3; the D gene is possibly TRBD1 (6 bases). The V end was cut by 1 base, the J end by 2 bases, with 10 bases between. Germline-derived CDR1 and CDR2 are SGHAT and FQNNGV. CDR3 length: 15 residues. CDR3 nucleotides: TGTGCCAGCAGCTTAGGAATGGGGGCCACAGATACGCAGTATTTT. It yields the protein CASSLGMGATDTQYF.

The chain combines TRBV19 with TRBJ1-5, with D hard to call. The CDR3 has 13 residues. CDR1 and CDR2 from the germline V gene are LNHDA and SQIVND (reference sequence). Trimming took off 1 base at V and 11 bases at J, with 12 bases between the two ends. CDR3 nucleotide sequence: TGTGCCAGTAGTATAGGAACTAAATTTTCCCAGCATTTT. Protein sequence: CASSIGTKFSQHF. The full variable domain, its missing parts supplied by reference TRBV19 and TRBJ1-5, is DGGITQSPKYLFRKEGQNVTLSCEQNLNHDAMYWYRQDPGQGLRLIYYSQIVNDFQKGDIAEGYSVSREKKESFPLTVTSAQKNPTAFYLCASSIGTKFSQHFGDGTRLSIL.

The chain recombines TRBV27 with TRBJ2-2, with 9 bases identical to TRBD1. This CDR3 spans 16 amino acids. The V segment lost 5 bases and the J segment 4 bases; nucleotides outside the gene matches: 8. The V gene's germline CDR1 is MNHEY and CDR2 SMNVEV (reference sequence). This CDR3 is CASSLGQGLFTGELFF. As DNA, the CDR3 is TGTGCCAGCAGTCTCGGACAGGGGTTATTCACCGGGGAGCTGTTTTTT.

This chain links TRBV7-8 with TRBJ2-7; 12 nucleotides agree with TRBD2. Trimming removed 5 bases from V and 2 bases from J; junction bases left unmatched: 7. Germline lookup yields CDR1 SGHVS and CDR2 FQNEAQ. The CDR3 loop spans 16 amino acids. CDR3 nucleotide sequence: TGTGCCAGCAGCCCCTGGACTAGCGGGGCTGCCTACGAGCAGTACTTC. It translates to CASSPWTSGAAYEQYF. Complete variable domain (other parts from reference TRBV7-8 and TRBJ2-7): GAGVSQSPRYKVAKRGQDVALRCDPISGHVSLFWYQQALGQGPEFLTYFQNEAQLDKSGLPSDRFFAERPEGSVSTLKIQRTQQEDSAVYLCASSPWTSGAAYEQYFGPGTRLTVT.

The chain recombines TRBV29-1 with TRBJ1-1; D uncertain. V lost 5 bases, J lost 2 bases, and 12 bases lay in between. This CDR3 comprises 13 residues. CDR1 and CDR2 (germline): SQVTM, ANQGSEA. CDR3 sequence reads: CSVCPQRNTEAFF. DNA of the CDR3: TGCAGCGTTTGCCCTCAGCGAAACACTGAAGCTTTCTTT. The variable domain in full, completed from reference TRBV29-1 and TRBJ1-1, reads SAVISQKPSRDICQRGTSLTIQCQVDSQVTMMFWYRQQPGQSLTLIATANQGSEATYESGFVIDKFPISRPNLTFSTLTVSNMSPEDSSIYLCSVCPQRNTEAFFGQGTRLTVV.

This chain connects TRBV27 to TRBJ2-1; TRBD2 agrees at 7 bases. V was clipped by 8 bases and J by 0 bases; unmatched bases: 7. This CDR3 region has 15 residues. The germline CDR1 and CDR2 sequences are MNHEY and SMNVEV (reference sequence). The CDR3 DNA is TGTGCCAGCTCCTGGGGGGGGAGCTCCTACAATGAGCAGTTCTTC. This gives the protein CASSWGGSSYNEQFF.

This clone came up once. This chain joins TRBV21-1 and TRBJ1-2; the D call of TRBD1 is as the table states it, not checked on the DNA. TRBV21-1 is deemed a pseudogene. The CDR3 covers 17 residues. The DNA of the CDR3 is TGTGCCAGCACCAAAAAGGGGCAGGGGGTACCTAACTATGGCTACACCTTC. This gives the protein CASTKKGQGVPNYGYTF.

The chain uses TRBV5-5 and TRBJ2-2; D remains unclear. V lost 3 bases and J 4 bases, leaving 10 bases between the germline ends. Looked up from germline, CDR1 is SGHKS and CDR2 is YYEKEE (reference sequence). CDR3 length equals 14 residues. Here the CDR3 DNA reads TGTGCCAGCAGCTCATATTTAGTCACCGGGGAGCTGTTTTTT. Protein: CASSSYLVTGELFF.

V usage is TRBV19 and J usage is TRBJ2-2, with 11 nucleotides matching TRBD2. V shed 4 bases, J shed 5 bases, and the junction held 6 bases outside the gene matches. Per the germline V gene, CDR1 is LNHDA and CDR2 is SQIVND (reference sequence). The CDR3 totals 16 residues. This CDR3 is CASSTRGLAVTGELFF. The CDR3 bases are TGTGCCAGTAGTACCCGGGGACTAGCGGTTACCGGGGAGCTGTTTTTT.

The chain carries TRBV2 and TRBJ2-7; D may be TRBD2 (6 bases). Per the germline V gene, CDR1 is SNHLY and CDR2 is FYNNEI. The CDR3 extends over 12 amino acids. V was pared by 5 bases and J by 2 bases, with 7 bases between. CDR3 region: CASSRLAYEQYF. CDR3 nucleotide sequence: TGTGCCAGCAGTAGACTAGCCTACGAGCAGTACTTC.

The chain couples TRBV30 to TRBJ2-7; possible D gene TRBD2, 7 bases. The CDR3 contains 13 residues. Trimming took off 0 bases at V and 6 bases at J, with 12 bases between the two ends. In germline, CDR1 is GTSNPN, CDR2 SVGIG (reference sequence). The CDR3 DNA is TGTGCCTGGAGTGTTGGGGGGGCGAGCGAGCAGTACTTC. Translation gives CAWSVGGASEQYF.

This chain's CDR3 is CASSLNRDRLSPLHF. The CDR3 DNA follows: TGTGCCAGCAGCTTGAACCGGGACAGGCTCTCACCCCTCCACTTT. The chain has TRBV7-8 and TRBJ1-6; 8 bases align to TRBD1. Germline trimming cut 3 bases from V and 10 bases from J; bases unmatched to any gene: 8. The CDR3 consists of 15 residues. Germline assignment: CDR1 SGHVS and CDR2 FQNEAQ.

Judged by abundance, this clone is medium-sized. The CDR3 region is CASSQGRATNEKLFF. The DNA of the CDR3 is TGCGCCAGCAGCCAAGGCCGGGCAACTAATGAAAAACTGTTTTTT. The J gene is TRBJ1-4, the V gene TRBV4-1, with D uncertain. The CDR3 contains 15 residues. The ends were cut back, 1 base at V and 0 bases at J, with 6 bases in the middle. Germline loops: CDR1 MGHRA, CDR2 YSYEKL.

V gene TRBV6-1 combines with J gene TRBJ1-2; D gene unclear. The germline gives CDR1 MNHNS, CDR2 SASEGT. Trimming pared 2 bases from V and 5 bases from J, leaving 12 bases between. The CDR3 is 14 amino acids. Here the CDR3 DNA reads TGTGCCAGCAGTGAATCCGGGGAGAGTTATGGCTACACCTTC. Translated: CASSESGESYGYTF.

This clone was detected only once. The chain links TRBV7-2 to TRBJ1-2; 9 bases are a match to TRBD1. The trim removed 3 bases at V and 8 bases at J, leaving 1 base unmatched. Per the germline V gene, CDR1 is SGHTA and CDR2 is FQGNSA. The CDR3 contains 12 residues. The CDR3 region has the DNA TGTGCCAGCAGCTTGGACAGGGGAGGCTACACCTTC. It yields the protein CASSLDRGGYTF.